Listed here are 6 T cell receptor beta chains from one sample, sequenced in a study of cytomegalovirus exposure and HLA in healthy donors. PCR was performed using 60 Vbeta and 13 Jbeta primers. Using immunoSEQ multiplex PCR, the repertoire was profiled, and TCRdb retains in-frame clones only, with some absent. Counted here are approximately 170,000 clones, 71% occurring once; the ten biggest clones make up approximately 1.5%. The sample taken for sequencing was PBMCs. The receptors stem from a girl under 18 in good health and CMV-seronegative.

DNA for the CDR3: TGTGCCAGCAGCTTAGGACAGGGCAATCAGCCCCAGCATTTT. This codes for CASSLGQGNQPQHF. The chain recombines TRBV7-8 with TRBJ1-5; TRBD1 is a possible D gene (6 bases). The germline V and J ends were trimmed by 1 base and 2 bases, with 6 bases remaining between them. Germline loops: CDR1 SGHVS, CDR2 FQNEAQ. This CDR3 spans 14 amino acids.

The chain employs TRBV6-5 and TRBJ1-1; TRBD1 aligns across 9 bases. Germline trimming cut 2 bases from V and 4 bases from J; bases unmatched to any gene: 5. Per the germline V gene, CDR1 is MNHEY and CDR2 is SVGAGI. CDR3 size: 15 residues. The CDR3, as DNA: TGTGCCAGCAGTTACCAGGACAGGGGTGGCACTGAAGCTTTCTTT. This translates into CASSYQDRGGTEAFF.

V gene TRBV27 combines with J gene TRBJ2-1; 7 bases align to TRBD1. This CDR3 comprises 15 residues. Per the germline V gene, CDR1 is MNHEY and CDR2 is SMNVEV (reference sequence). V gave up 5 bases and J gave up 1 base; unmatched junction bases: 5. In nucleotides, the CDR3 is TGTGCCAGCAGTCCCGGGACAGTTTCCTACAATGAGCAGTTCTTC. It specifies CASSPGTVSYNEQFF.

This clone has only a few counts. V and J are TRBV6-5 and TRBJ1-2, with 10 bases lining up with TRBD1. This CDR3 has 14 amino acids. From germline, CDR1 is MNHEY and CDR2 SVGAGI. After removal of 6 bases from V and 4 bases from J, the junction contained 5 bases not matched to a gene. The CDR3 sequence is CASRGQGIIYGYTF. CDR3 bases: TGTGCCAGCAGGGGACAGGGGATCATCTATGGCTACACCTTC.

The chain carries TRBV28 and TRBJ1-1; weak D call: TRBD1 (6 bases). V lost 5 bases, J lost 8 bases, and 18 bases lay in between. Germline CDR1 MDHEN, CDR2 SYDVKM. The CDR3 runs 14 residues. CDR3: CASSSRGRGGEAFF. The DNA of the CDR3 is TGTGCCAGCAGTAGCAGAGGAAGGGGGGGCGAAGCTTTCTTT.

A few counts support this clone. The V and J genes are TRBV4-1 and TRBJ1-3; D remains ambiguous. Per germline, CDR1 MGHRA and CDR2 YSYEKL. V dropped 6 bases and J dropped 0 bases, with 18 bases sitting between them. The CDR3 covers 17 residues. The CDR3 bases are TGCGCCAGCAGACCTACCGAGGCGAGGTTCTCTGGAAACACCATATATTTT. Translated, it gives CASRPTEARFSGNTIYF.